Each of the 17 T cell receptor beta chains below was sequenced from the same sample in a study of blood T cell repertoires in COVID-19. Data came from immunoSEQ multiplex PCR; TCRdb stores just in-frame clones and leaves some out. The sample holds roughly 39,000 clones, about 82% seen once. The material sequenced was peripheral blood. The receptor source for this set is a human donor in a cohort sampled during active COVID-19.

This chain uses TRBV27 with TRBJ1-2, with D unresolved. The CDR3 has 11 residues. Germline V lookup: CDR1 MNHEY, CDR2 SMNVEV (reference sequence). Trimming removed 9 bases at V and 8 bases at J, with 13 bases between. The CDR3 is CASTDGRGYTF. As DNA, the CDR3 is TGTGCCAGTACAGACGGTCGAGGCTACACCTTC.

This sequence joins TRBV7-2 and TRBJ1-6; D perhaps matches TRBD1 (6 bases). Germline loops: CDR1 SGHTA, CDR2 FQGNSA. This CDR3 is 15 amino acids long. The V end lost 0 bases, the J end lost 8 bases, and 11 bases lay between the germline ends. The CDR3 is CASSLAQGLDSPLHF. The CDR3 nucleotides are TGTGCCAGCAGCTTAGCGCAGGGGTTGGATTCACCCCTCCACTTT.

The genes are TRBV5-6 and TRBJ1-1, with 10 positions matching TRBD1. The V and J ends lost 4 bases and 11 bases, in that order; junction bases with no gene match: 11. CDR1 and CDR2 (germline): SGHDT, YYEEEE. The CDR3 loop spans 14 amino acids. The CDR3 DNA is TGTGCCAGCAGCCTTAGACAGGGGGCGCCCCGGGCTTTCTTT. This codes for CASSLRQGAPRAFF.

This clone was counted only a few times. The chain recombines TRBV5-1 with TRBJ1-5, with TRBD1 identical over 9 bases. The V gene end was trimmed by 3 bases and the J gene end by 5 bases; junction bases not matched to a gene: 6. This CDR3 spans 15 amino acids. The germline V gene encodes CDR1 SGHRS and CDR2 YFSETQ. CDR3 in amino acids: CASSSGDREDQPQHF. The CDR3 DNA reads TGCGCCAGCAGCTCGGGGGACAGGGAGGATCAGCCCCAGCATTTT.

The table lists this clone with a count of one. The V and J genes are TRBV19 and TRBJ1-1; possible D gene TRBD1, 5 bases. The CDR3 contains 14 residues. The V gene lost 6 bases and the J gene lost 4 bases, with 15 bases spanning the gap. The germline gives CDR1 LNHDA, CDR2 SQIVND (reference sequence). The CDR3 nucleotides are TGTGCCAGTAGAGGACGGCGCGGGGGCACTGAAGCTTTCTTT. Its translation: CASRGRRGGTEAFF. The full variable domain, with the rest looked up from reference TRBV19 and TRBJ1-1, is DGGITQSPKYLFRKEGQNVTLSCEQNLNHDAMYWYRQDPGQGLRLIYYSQIVNDFQKGDIAEGYSVSREKKESFPLTVTSAQKNPTAFYLCASRGRRGGTEAFFGQGTRLTVV.

This chain links TRBV6-2 or TRBV6-3 with TRBJ1-5; 11 nucleotides agree with TRBD1. Germline V gives CDR1 MNHEY, CDR2 SVGEGT. CDR3 size: 14 residues. J lost 10 bases, V lost 4 bases, and 6 bases had no gene match. CDR3 bases: TGTGCCAGCAGTTTGGGACAGGGGGGGCTTCCCCAGCATTTT. It codes for CASSLGQGGLPQHF.

In its sample, this clone was seen a few times. The CDR3 DNA is TGTGCCAGCAGTGTACAGGGGAACTATGGCTACACCTTC. This translates into CASSVQGNYGYTF. The V gene is TRBV2, the J gene TRBJ1-2; TRBD1 agrees at 7 bases. The CDR3 has 13 residues. Germline V gene data show CDR1 as SNHLY and CDR2 as FYNNEI. Germline trimming cut 4 bases from V and 2 bases from J; bases unmatched to any gene: 1.

The J gene is TRBJ2-7, the V gene TRBV5-5, with 10 bases matching TRBD2. Unmatched junction bases numbered 7, after V lost 0 bases and J lost 4 bases. Germline V gene lookup returns CDR1 SGHKS and CDR2 YYEKEE (reference sequence). CDR3 length: 16 residues. The CDR3 DNA reads TGTGCCAGCAGCTTGGTTCTAGCGGGGGCCTTATACGAGCAGTACTTC. Amino acid sequence: CASSLVLAGALYEQYF.

J is TRBJ1-2 and V is TRBV3-1 (or the pseudogene TRBV3-2), with 7 bases lining up with TRBD1. With V trimmed by 3 bases and J by 8 bases, 3 bases remained unmatched. The CDR3 contains 12 residues. Germline V gene lookup returns CDR1 LGHDT and CDR2 YNNKEL (reference sequence). The CDR3 DNA is TGTGCCAGCAGCCAGACAGGGAGGGGCTACACCTTC. It yields the protein CASSQTGRGYTF.

The chain employs TRBV4-2 and TRBJ2-5; no firm D call. CDR1 and CDR2 (germline): LGHNA, YNFKEQ. This CDR3 has 11 residues. V lost 1 base and J 5 bases, leaving 2 bases between the germline ends. The CDR3 loop is CASSQAETQYF. CDR3 sequence (DNA): TGTGCCAGCAGCCAAGCGGAGACCCAGTACTTC.

V usage is TRBV18 and J usage is TRBJ1-1; D unclear. This CDR3 comprises 13 residues. Germline CDR1 is KGHSH and CDR2 is LQKENI. Trimming pared 3 bases from V and 5 bases from J, leaving 10 bases between. The CDR3 region is CASSPNRETEAFF. DNA of the CDR3: TGTGCCAGCTCACCGAACCGGGAGACTGAAGCTTTCTTT.

V usage is TRBV6-6 and J usage is TRBJ1-2; TRBD1 matches at 8 bases. V trimming: 5 bases; J trimming: 5 bases; junction bases outside the gene matches: 13. Looked up from germline, CDR1 is MNHNY and CDR2 is SVGAGI (reference sequence). The CDR3 covers 16 residues. The CDR3 bases are TGTGCCAGCAGTAAAGGGGGCAGGGGGCGCTTTTATGGCTACACCTTC. This translates into CASSKGGRGRFYGYTF.

CDR3 sequence (DNA): TGTGCCAGCAGCCAAGAGCGGTCCAGAACCGGCTTTCGAAATGAGCAGTTCTTC. Encoded protein: CASSQERSRTGFRNEQFF. The chain joins TRBV3-1 (or the pseudogene TRBV3-2) to TRBJ2-1; no clear D. The CDR3 totals 18 residues. In germline, CDR1 is LGHDT, CDR2 YNNKEL (reference sequence). With 0 bases removed from V and 7 bases from J, the gap between germline ends came to 22 bases.

The chain employs TRBV3-1 (or the pseudogene TRBV3-2) and TRBJ1-2; D not resolved. The CDR3 sequence is 13 residues long. The V end lost 1 base, the J end lost 8 bases, and 11 bases lay between the germline ends. CDR1 is LGHDT, CDR2 YNNKEL, per germline (reference sequence). CDR3 in amino acids: CASSQVTSGGYTF. DNA for the CDR3: TGTGCCAGCAGCCAAGTGACCTCAGGCGGCTACACCTTC.

The chain employs TRBV28 and TRBJ2-1; TRBD1 aligns across 7 bases. Germline CDR1 MDHEN, CDR2 SYDVKM. With V trimmed by 4 bases and J by 9 bases, 9 bases remained unmatched. This CDR3 is built from 14 residues. The CDR3 DNA follows: TGTGCCAGCAGTTCCCCGACAGGGAGCACTGAGCAGTTCTTC. Amino acid sequence: CASSSPTGSTEQFF.

The CDR3 spells CASSLGPGANQPQHF. The CDR3 bases are TGTGCCAGCAGCTTAGGGCCGGGAGCCAATCAGCCCCAGCATTTT. This rearrangement joins TRBV11-2 to TRBJ1-5; no reliable D call. V shed 1 base and J shed 3 bases, with 10 bases lying between them. The CDR3 runs to 15 residues. Per germline, CDR1 SGHAT and CDR2 FQNNGV.

This rearrangement joins TRBV12-3 or TRBV12-4 to TRBJ1-1; 7 bases fit TRBD1. V dropped 4 bases and J dropped 7; count of bases not matched to a gene: 6. The CDR3 length is 13 residues. CDR3 sequence reads: CASSSLGQSEAFF. As DNA, the CDR3 is TGTGCCAGCAGTTCCTTGGGACAGAGTGAAGCTTTCTTT.